This T cell receptor beta chain is drawn from a study of T cell responses to AZD1222 COVID-19 vaccine. Only a few counts were recorded for this clone. The CDR3 loop spans 12 amino acids. The V gene's germline CDR1 is LNHDA and CDR2 SQIVND (reference sequence). J lost 15 bases, V lost 7 bases, and 11 bases had no gene match. Libraries were prepared by immunoSEQ multiplex PCR; TCRdb keeps only in-frame clonotypes and omits some of them. The sample yields around 150,000 clones, roughly 89% seen once. This TCR came from an adult in good health. The starting material was peripheral blood, obtained on day 0 of AZD1222 vaccination. The genes are TRBV19 and TRBJ2-1; TRBD1 matches at 8 bases. The CDR3 DNA sequence: TGTGCCAGTAACCTCGACAGGGGAAGGGCGTTCTTC. Amino acid sequence: CASNLDRGRAFF.